These T cell receptor beta chains were read from a single sample in a study of blood T cell repertoires in COVID-19. Assay used: immunoSEQ multiplex PCR; TCRdb lists only in-frame clones, some missing. The data show roughly 230,000 clones, 90% seen once. Sample: peripheral blood. The receptors here all came from a woman between 55 and 75 years old with COVID-19, enrolled during active disease. Each CDR3 is given with its conserved first and last residue. A D gene is named only where the DNA matches it firmly. Size values are once, few and many counts, or a class for expanded clones, and some rows have none.

clone_size,cdr3_length,j_call,v_call,d_call,cdr3_nt,cdr3_aa
.,12,TRBJ1-2,TRBV10-3,.,TGTGCCATCAGTGTGAACAGGGATGGCTACACCTTC,CAISVNRDGYTF
.,16,TRBJ1-6,TRBV9,TRBD1,TGTGCCAGCAGCACAAACACCGGGACAGGGGGTTCACCCCTCCACTTT,CASSTNTGTGGSPLHF
.,14,TRBJ1-2,TRBV5-4,TRBD1,TGTGCCAGCAGCTTGGTAGGGACAGACTATGGCTACACCTTC,CASSLVGTDYGYTF
.,15,TRBJ2-2,TRBV15,TRBD2,TGTGCCACCAGCAGGGGAGGGACGGAGCCCGGGGAGCTGTTTTTT,CATSRGGTEPGELFF
.,16,TRBJ1-6,TRBV6-6,TRBD1,TGTGCCAGCAGTTACTCCTGGACAGGGTCAAATTCACCCCTCCACTTT,CASSYSWTGSNSPLHF
once,13,TRBJ1-1,TRBV7-9,.,TGTGCCAGCAGCGCACAGGGAGACACTGAAGCTTTCTTT,CASSAQGDTEAFF
once,13,TRBJ2-3,TRBV11-2,.,TGTGCCAGCAGCTTGATAGCCCCCGATACGCAGTATTTT,CASSLIAPDTQYF
few,15,TRBJ2-5,TRBV5-5,TRBD1,TGTGCCAGCAGCTTGTCAGGACAGGGAGGAGAGACCCAGTACTTC,CASSLSGQGGETQYF
.,15,TRBJ2-7,TRBV7-2,TRBD1,TGTGCCAGCAGCCCAAGACAGGGGGGCTTAGGGGAGCAGTACTTC,CASSPRQGGLGEQYF
few,12,TRBJ1-1,TRBV7-9,.,TGTGCCAGCAGCTATCTTGAGACTGAAGCTTTCTTT,CASSYLETEAFF
.,14,TRBJ2-1,TRBV24-1,.,TGTGCCACCAGTGATTATAGGGACACAAATGAGCAGTTCTTC,CATSDYRDTNEQFF
.,15,TRBJ1-3,TRBV13,.,TGTGCCAGCAGCCCGAGGACCACGGGGGGAAACACCATATATTTT,CASSPRTTGGNTIYF
few,13,TRBJ1-3,TRBV30,.,TGTGCCTGGAGTCCAGGATCTGGAAACACCATATATTTT,CAWSPGSGNTIYF
.,12,TRBJ1-5,TRBV12-3/TRBV12-4,.,TGTGCCAGCACTCAGGGGCACCAGCCCCAGCATTTT,CASTQGHQPQHF
.,16,TRBJ2-6,TRBV6-5,.,TGTGCCAGCAGTTCGCGGGCCTCCTCTGGGGCCAACGTCCTGACTTTC,CASSSRASSGANVLTF
.,15,TRBJ1-4,TRBV5-1,TRBD1,TGCGCCAGCAGTTTTCAGGGGGCGGCTAATGAAAAACTGTTTTTT,CASSFQGAANEKLFF
few,14,TRBJ1-1,TRBV25-1,.,TGTGCCAGCAGTGAATATGGGGTGGAGGTCGCGGCTTTCTTT,CASSEYGVEVAAFF
once,15,TRBJ1-2,TRBV2,.,TGTGCCAGCAGCTACCTCTCTCCGGGGGTGGGTGGCTACACCTTC,CASSYLSPGVGGYTF
.,14,TRBJ1-2,TRBV5-1,.,TGCGCCAGCAGCTTGAACCGCGGCGACTATGGCTACACCTTC,CASSLNRGDYGYTF
.,15,TRBJ2-5,TRBV5-1,.,TGCGCCAGCAGCTTCCTCAACAGGGAACAAGAGACCCAGTACTTC,CASSFLNREQETQYF
few,13,TRBJ1-1,TRBV19,.,TGTGCCAGTACCTTAAGGGCGGGCGCTGAAGCTTTCTTT,CASTLRAGAEAFF
.,17,TRBJ1-3,TRBV7-9,.,TGTGCCAGCAGCCAAGGGGCGGAGGGACTAGCTGGAAACACCATATATTTT,CASSQGAEGLAGNTIYF
once,16,TRBJ2-3,TRBV5-1,TRBD2,TGCGCCAGCAGCTTGGACGGCGGGGGAAGCACAGATACGCAGTATTTT,CASSLDGGGSTDTQYF
.,17,TRBJ2-5,TRBV12-5,TRBD2,TGTGCTAGTGGTTTAGGCGAGCGGGGGAGTATCGCAGAGACCCAGTACTTC,CASGLGERGSIAETQYF
.,15,TRBJ1-4,TRBV27,.,TGTGCCAGCAGTCCAACAGGGTGGACTAATGAAAAACTGTTTTTT,CASSPTGWTNEKLFF
once,18,TRBJ1-4,TRBV5-5,TRBD1,TGTGCCAGCAGCCCCAGCGGGACAGGGGGCGGAGCTAATGAAAAACTGTTTTTT,CASSPSGTGGGANEKLFF
.,13,TRBJ1-4,TRBV19,TRBD1,TGTGCCAGTCACTTCAGGGGGAAGGAAAAACTGTTTTTT,CASHFRGKEKLFF
once,15,TRBJ2-7,TRBV19,TRBD1,TGTGCCAGTAGTAACCGGGACAGGGGGAACTACGAGCAGTACTTC,CASSNRDRGNYEQYF
.,16,TRBJ2-5,TRBV24-1,.,TGTGCCACCACCACCCTTGCGGGGGCACCACAAGAGACCCAGTACTTC,CATTTLAGAPQETQYF
.,15,TRBJ1-6,TRBV7-9,.,TGTGCCAGCAGCCTAGGACGAACAGAGAATTCACCCCTCCACTTT,CASSLGRTENSPLHF
.,14,TRBJ1-6,TRBV11-2,.,TGTGCCAGCAGCTTAGACCGGGGAAATTCACCCCTCCACTTT,CASSLDRGNSPLHF